These T cell receptor beta chains were read from a single sample in a study of T-cell memory formation after mild COVID-19. TCRdb recomputed calls from the 5' RACE reads with MiXCR, one row per CDR3 protein. The sample shows hundreds of thousands of distinct CDR3 sequences, around 16% of them seen only once. The specimen sequenced was PBMCs or a T cell subset sorted from them (not recorded which). These receptor sequences come from an adult woman who had mild COVID-19 (a few samples of this study predate the infection). Cell type and time point are not known. Each CDR3 is given with its conserved first and last residue. Fields, in order: J gene, V gene, D gene, clone size, CDR3 DNA, CDR3 protein. The D gene is left open where the match is weak. Clone size is stated in some rows and not others, as once, few, many or a class when expanded.

j_gene: TRBJ2-3; v_gene: TRBV4-1; d_gene: -; abundance: few; CDR3nt: TGCGCCAGCAGCCAGGGGGTGGGTGACGCAGATACGCAGTATTTT; CDR3aa: CASSQGVGDADTQYF
j_gene: TRBJ2-5; v_gene: TRBV5-6; d_gene: TRBD2; abundance: -; CDR3nt: TGTGCCAGCAGCTTGGGACAGTCACGGACTAGCCAAGAGACCCAGTACTTC; CDR3aa: CASSLGQSRTSQETQYF
j_gene: TRBJ1-2; v_gene: TRBV20-1; d_gene: TRBD1; abundance: few; CDR3nt: TGCAGTGCCAACGGGGCCTTTAGGACAGGGCCCTATGGCTACACCTTC; CDR3aa: CSANGAFRTGPYGYTF
j_gene: TRBJ2-1; v_gene: TRBV4-2; d_gene: TRBD2; abundance: -; CDR3nt: TGTGCCAGCAGCCGCAATGGGGTCCCGGGACTAGCGGGGAATTTC; CDR3aa: CASSRNGVPGLAGNF
j_gene: TRBJ2-4; v_gene: TRBV23-1; d_gene: -; abundance: many; CDR3nt: TGCGCCAGCAGTCATTGTGGGGTGTTAGCTCAAAACATTCAGTACTTC; CDR3aa: CASSHCGVLAQNIQYF
j_gene: TRBJ1-6; v_gene: TRBV6-2/TRBV6-3; d_gene: -; abundance: -; CDR3nt: TGTGCCAGCAGTTCGGGCCGGCTCCGGTGGTCACCCCTCCACTTT; CDR3aa: CASSSGRLRWSPLHF
j_gene: TRBJ2-1; v_gene: TRBV12-3/TRBV12-4; d_gene: TRBD1; abundance: -; CDR3nt: TGTGCCAGCAGTTCCGGGACAGTCAATGAGCAGTTCTTC; CDR3aa: CASSSGTVNEQFF
j_gene: TRBJ2-7; v_gene: TRBV29-1; d_gene: -; abundance: -; CDR3nt: TGCAGCGCCCGGGGCTACGAGCAGTACTTC; CDR3aa: CSARGYEQYF
j_gene: TRBJ2-7; v_gene: TRBV12-3/TRBV12-4; d_gene: -; abundance: -; CDR3nt: TGTGCCAGCAGTTTGGGTGGGGGCAGCATCTACGAGCAGTACTTC; CDR3aa: CASSLGGGSIYEQYF
j_gene: TRBJ2-3; v_gene: TRBV7-9; d_gene: -; abundance: few; CDR3nt: TGTGCCAGCAGCCCCAGGGGCAGGGGGGGCACAGATACGCAGTATTTT; CDR3aa: CASSPRGRGGTDTQYF
j_gene: TRBJ1-1; v_gene: TRBV20-1; d_gene: TRBD1; abundance: few; CDR3nt: TGCAGTGCGGGACAGACAGGGGGCACTGAAGCTTTCTTT; CDR3aa: CSAGQTGGTEAFF
j_gene: TRBJ2-1; v_gene: TRBV24-1; d_gene: TRBD2; abundance: few; CDR3nt: TGTGCCACCAGTGATCGGACTAGCGGGAGTCTGAATGAGCAGTTCTTC; CDR3aa: CATSDRTSGSLNEQFF
j_gene: TRBJ1-2; v_gene: TRBV4-3; d_gene: -; abundance: -; CDR3nt: TGCGCCAGCAGCCAAGATCACCGGGGCTATGGCTACACCTTC; CDR3aa: CASSQDHRGYGYTF
j_gene: TRBJ1-1; v_gene: TRBV9; d_gene: -; abundance: few; CDR3nt: TGTGCCAGCAGCGCCGGAGGACTCAGGAACACTGAAGCTTTCTTT; CDR3aa: CASSAGGLRNTEAFF
j_gene: TRBJ2-1; v_gene: TRBV6-2/TRBV6-3; d_gene: -; abundance: -; CDR3nt: TGTGCCAGCAGTTATATACGGGACGAGCAGTTCTTC; CDR3aa: CASSYIRDEQFF
j_gene: TRBJ2-2; v_gene: TRBV4-3; d_gene: TRBD2; abundance: -; CDR3nt: TGCGCCAGCAGCTCAGGGACTAGCGGGAGTAGTGGCGGGGAGCTGTTTTTT; CDR3aa: CASSSGTSGSSGGELFF
j_gene: TRBJ2-7; v_gene: TRBV4-3; d_gene: -; abundance: few; CDR3nt: TGCGCCAGCAGCCAAGATGGAGGACCAAGCTACGAGCAGTACTTC; CDR3aa: CASSQDGGPSYEQYF
j_gene: TRBJ1-1; v_gene: TRBV20-1; d_gene: -; abundance: -; CDR3nt: TGCAGTGCTACCCGTGGGAACACTGAAGCTTTCTTT; CDR3aa: CSATRGNTEAFF
j_gene: TRBJ2-7; v_gene: TRBV4-3; d_gene: -; abundance: few; CDR3nt: TGCGCCAGCAGCCAGTCGGTGGGGTCCTACACCTACGAGCAGTACTTC; CDR3aa: CASSQSVGSYTYEQYF
j_gene: TRBJ2-7; v_gene: TRBV19; d_gene: -; abundance: -; CDR3nt: TGTGCCAGTAGTATAGGGACAGAGGCCTACGAGCAGTACTTC; CDR3aa: CASSIGTEAYEQYF
j_gene: TRBJ2-3; v_gene: TRBV12-3/TRBV12-4; d_gene: TRBD1; abundance: -; CDR3nt: TGTGCCAGCGGACCCGGGACAGGGAGTGGAGATACGCAGTATTTT; CDR3aa: CASGPGTGSGDTQYF
j_gene: TRBJ2-3; v_gene: TRBV10-3; d_gene: TRBD2; abundance: -; CDR3nt: TGTGCCATCAGTGGCGGGGGAACCGATACGCAGTATTTT; CDR3aa: CAISGGGTDTQYF
j_gene: TRBJ1-2; v_gene: TRBV12-3/TRBV12-4; d_gene: -; abundance: -; CDR3nt: TGTGCCAGCACCCCGGGCAGGGGCTATGGCTACACCTTC; CDR3aa: CASTPGRGYGYTF
j_gene: TRBJ1-1; v_gene: TRBV5-5; d_gene: -; abundance: -; CDR3nt: TGTGCCAGCAGCAAGACCACCGGCACTGAAGCTTTCTTT; CDR3aa: CASSKTTGTEAFF
j_gene: TRBJ1-2; v_gene: TRBV2; d_gene: -; abundance: -; CDR3nt: TGTGCCACTTCCCCGTGGGGGGGAGGGAACGGCTACACCTTC; CDR3aa: CATSPWGGGNGYTF
j_gene: TRBJ1-5; v_gene: TRBV6-5; d_gene: TRBD1; abundance: -; CDR3nt: TGTGCCAGCAGTCGAACTGGACAGGACAATCAGCCCCAGCATTTT; CDR3aa: CASSRTGQDNQPQHF
j_gene: TRBJ1-4; v_gene: TRBV12-3/TRBV12-4; d_gene: -; abundance: -; CDR3nt: TGTGCCAGCAGTTTAGGACCGGGAAAACTGTTTTTT; CDR3aa: CASSLGPGKLFF
j_gene: TRBJ2-7; v_gene: TRBV3-1; d_gene: TRBD1; abundance: -; CDR3nt: TGTGCCAGCAGCCGACAGGGAAGTGGGGTCTACGAGCAGTACTTC; CDR3aa: CASSRQGSGVYEQYF
j_gene: TRBJ1-5; v_gene: TRBV18; d_gene: -; abundance: many; CDR3nt: TGTGCCAGCTCACGGACGAGCAATCAGCCCCAGCATTTT; CDR3aa: CASSRTSNQPQHF
j_gene: TRBJ2-7; v_gene: TRBV9; d_gene: -; abundance: -; CDR3nt: TGTGCCAGCAGCGTAGGATCCGGTTCCTACGAGCAGTACTTC; CDR3aa: CASSVGSGSYEQYF
j_gene: TRBJ1-1; v_gene: TRBV20-1; d_gene: -; abundance: few; CDR3nt: TGCAGTGCTAGGGCGCCTGAAGCTTTCTTT; CDR3aa: CSARAPEAFF
j_gene: TRBJ1-5; v_gene: TRBV10-3; d_gene: -; abundance: -; CDR3nt: TGTGCCATCAGTGGTTCGGGGCAGGGGAATCAGCCCCAGCATTTT; CDR3aa: CAISGSGQGNQPQHF
j_gene: TRBJ2-7; v_gene: TRBV14; d_gene: -; abundance: few; CDR3nt: TGTGCCAGCAGCCAAGTTACTCTAACCGGGTACGAGCAGTACTTC; CDR3aa: CASSQVTLTGYEQYF
j_gene: TRBJ2-1; v_gene: TRBV7-9; d_gene: TRBD1; abundance: -; CDR3nt: TGTGCCAGCAGCACGGGACAGCGCAATGAGCAGTTCTTC; CDR3aa: CASSTGQRNEQFF
j_gene: TRBJ2-3; v_gene: TRBV29-1; d_gene: -; abundance: few; CDR3nt: TGCAGCGCGAACCATGTAGGGGCTGCCACAGATACGCAGTATTTT; CDR3aa: CSANHVGAATDTQYF
j_gene: TRBJ1-1; v_gene: TRBV3-1; d_gene: -; abundance: -; CDR3nt: TGTGCCAGCAGCCAAGGATGGACCATCCGGGGAGCTGAAGCTTTCTTT; CDR3aa: CASSQGWTIRGAEAFF
j_gene: TRBJ2-3; v_gene: TRBV27; d_gene: TRBD1; abundance: -; CDR3nt: TGTGCCAGCACCCTACAGGGGAGAGGCACAGATACGCAGTATTTT; CDR3aa: CASTLQGRGTDTQYF
j_gene: TRBJ2-3; v_gene: TRBV30; d_gene: -; abundance: few; CDR3nt: TGTGCCTGGAGTGTCCGGACACTTGGTACGCAGTATTTT; CDR3aa: CAWSVRTLGTQYF
j_gene: TRBJ1-1; v_gene: TRBV28; d_gene: -; abundance: -; CDR3nt: TGTGCCAGCAGAACCTCTACAGACGGGAACACTGAAGCTTTCTTT; CDR3aa: CASRTSTDGNTEAFF
j_gene: TRBJ1-1; v_gene: TRBV7-9; d_gene: -; abundance: few; CDR3nt: TGTGCCAGCAGGGGATTGGTGTTGATGAACACTGAAGCTTTCTTT; CDR3aa: CASRGLVLMNTEAFF
j_gene: TRBJ1-2; v_gene: TRBV6-2/TRBV6-3; d_gene: TRBD1; abundance: -; CDR3nt: TGTGCCAGCAGTTACCGGACAGGGATGCAAGGCTACACCTTC; CDR3aa: CASSYRTGMQGYTF
j_gene: TRBJ2-5; v_gene: TRBV18; d_gene: TRBD1; abundance: few; CDR3nt: TGTGCCAGCTCACCAGGGACAGGGGCGCGGCAAGAGACCCAGTACTTC; CDR3aa: CASSPGTGARQETQYF
j_gene: TRBJ2-5; v_gene: TRBV18; d_gene: -; abundance: -; CDR3nt: TGTGCCAGCTTCGGACAGACGGAGACCCAGTACTTC; CDR3aa: CASFGQTETQYF
j_gene: TRBJ1-4; v_gene: TRBV7-9; d_gene: -; abundance: few; CDR3nt: TGTGCCAGCAGCCCTTCCGGGACGGACGAAAAACTGTTTTTT; CDR3aa: CASSPSGTDEKLFF
j_gene: TRBJ1-1; v_gene: TRBV7-9; d_gene: -; abundance: -; CDR3nt: TGTGCCAGCAGCTTAGTCACAGGAGTGAACACTGAAGCTTTCTTT; CDR3aa: CASSLVTGVNTEAFF
j_gene: TRBJ1-2; v_gene: TRBV7-9; d_gene: -; abundance: -; CDR3nt: TGTGCCAGCAGCCCCCCGGGGGTAAACTATGGCTACACCTTC; CDR3aa: CASSPPGVNYGYTF
j_gene: TRBJ2-7; v_gene: TRBV1; d_gene: -; abundance: few; CDR3nt: TGCACCAGCACCCTGGGGGAGCGGGAAGACGAGCAGTACTTC; CDR3aa: CTSTLGEREDEQYF
j_gene: TRBJ2-6; v_gene: TRBV9; d_gene: -; abundance: -; CDR3nt: TGTGCCAGCAGCACCCACCTCTCTGGGGCCAACGTCCTGACTTTC; CDR3aa: CASSTHLSGANVLTF
j_gene: TRBJ2-1; v_gene: TRBV14; d_gene: TRBD2; abundance: -; CDR3nt: TGTGCCAGCAGCCGGAGGACTAGCGGGGATTACAATGAGCAGTTCTTC; CDR3aa: CASSRRTSGDYNEQFF
j_gene: TRBJ1-1; v_gene: TRBV5-8; d_gene: TRBD1; abundance: few; CDR3nt: TGTGCCAGCGGTGACAGGGGGAACACTGAAGCTTTCTTT; CDR3aa: CASGDRGNTEAFF
j_gene: TRBJ2-5; v_gene: TRBV7-9; d_gene: -; abundance: many; CDR3nt: TGTGCCAGCAGCTTAAGAGAAGTCCTCCTAGGCGGGGAGACCCAGTACTTC; CDR3aa: CASSLREVLLGGETQYF
j_gene: TRBJ1-6; v_gene: TRBV11-3; d_gene: TRBD1; abundance: few; CDR3nt: TGTGCCAGCAGCTTAGGTGGGACAGCTAATTCACCCCTCCACTTT; CDR3aa: CASSLGGTANSPLHF
j_gene: TRBJ2-7; v_gene: TRBV10-3; d_gene: -; abundance: few; CDR3nt: TGTGCCATCAGTCAAGGAGGGTCTGCCTACGAGCAGTACTTC; CDR3aa: CAISQGGSAYEQYF
j_gene: TRBJ2-2; v_gene: TRBV29-1; d_gene: -; abundance: -; CDR3nt: TGCAGCGTTGAGGGGCCCCTAAACACCGGGGAGCTGTTTTTT; CDR3aa: CSVEGPLNTGELFF
j_gene: TRBJ2-5; v_gene: TRBV5-1; d_gene: TRBD1; abundance: many; CDR3nt: TGCGCCAGCAGCTTGTTAGGGACAGGGAGTGAGACCCAGTACTTC; CDR3aa: CASSLLGTGSETQYF
j_gene: TRBJ1-3; v_gene: TRBV29-1; d_gene: -; abundance: few; CDR3nt: TGCAGCGCTCCCCCTGGCGGGGGGGCCAGCGTCTCTGGAAACACCATATATTTT; CDR3aa: CSAPPGGGASVSGNTIYF
j_gene: TRBJ2-2; v_gene: TRBV20-1; d_gene: TRBD2; abundance: few; CDR3nt: TGCAGTGCTCCTTTAGCGGGGAACACCGGGGAGCTGTTTTTT; CDR3aa: CSAPLAGNTGELFF
j_gene: TRBJ2-1; v_gene: TRBV24-1; d_gene: -; abundance: few; CDR3nt: TGTGCCACCAGTGATAGAGGAAGAGGGCAGCAGTTCTTC; CDR3aa: CATSDRGRGQQFF